Listed here are 25 T cell receptor beta chains from one sample, sequenced in a study of lymphopenia after photon versus proton radiotherapy. TCRdb's table, derived via immunoSEQ multiplex PCR, lists solely in-frame clones and lacks some. This table holds roughly 58,000 clones, approximately 90% found once. The sample in question was peripheral blood, obtained from a patient treated with proton-based radiotherapy. Every receptor here comes from an elderly man with esophageal cancer.

The chain has TRBV7-2 and TRBJ1-2, with 9 positions matching TRBD1. The CDR3 length is 15 residues. The V gene's germline CDR1 is SGHTA and CDR2 FQGNSA. V was pared by 5 bases and J by 7 bases, with 11 bases of the junction left unmatched. CDR3 DNA: TGTGCCAGCAGCCAAGGGGGACAGGGTTTACGTGGCTACACCTTC. Protein product: CASSQGGQGLRGYTF.

This chain connects TRBV6-5 to TRBJ2-7; 12 bases are shared with TRBD1. The CDR3 length is 13 residues. The germline V gene encodes CDR1 MNHEY and CDR2 SVGAGI. V shed 5 bases and J 8 bases; nucleotides not matched to a gene: 4. This CDR3 reads CASSKGQGAKQYF. The CDR3, as DNA: TGTGCCAGCAGTAAGGGACAGGGGGCTAAGCAGTACTTC.

The rearrangement joins TRBV2 to TRBJ1-5, with TRBD1 matching over 7 bases. The CDR3 runs 16 residues. Germline V gene sequence: CDR1 SNHLY, CDR2 FYNNEI. Trimming cost V 3 bases and J 5 bases; bases outside gene matches: 10. This chain's CDR3 is CASSDLGTVEYQPQHF. Written as DNA, the CDR3 is TGTGCCAGCAGTGACTTGGGGACAGTGGAGTATCAGCCCCAGCATTTT.

The gene calls are TRBV7-3 and TRBJ2-3, with D uncertain. V was cut by 0 bases and J by 5 bases, with 9 bases left in between. CDR1 SGHTA and CDR2 FQGTGA come from the germline V gene. This CDR3 has 14 amino acids. The CDR3 DNA follows: TGTGCCAGCAGCTTAACCTTGAGTGGAGATACGCAGTATTTT. Translation: CASSLTLSGDTQYF.

The J gene is TRBJ2-2, the V gene TRBV9; D tentatively reads TRBD1 or TRBD2 (6 bases each). This CDR3 has 17 amino acids. The germline CDR1 and CDR2 sequences are SGDLS and YYNGEE. V dropped 5 bases and J dropped 0 bases, with 17 bases sitting between them. The CDR3 is CASRSGQEGANTGELFF. In nucleotides, the CDR3 is TGTGCCAGCAGGAGTGGTCAGGAGGGGGCGAACACCGGGGAGCTGTTTTTT.

V is TRBV7-2 and J is TRBJ2-3; 10 positions match TRBD2. Germline V gives CDR1 SGHTA, CDR2 FQGNSA. V was clipped by 2 bases and J by 2 bases; unmatched bases: 4. This CDR3 spans 16 amino acids. This chain's CDR3 is CASSLTSGATTDTQYF. CDR3 nucleotides: TGTGCCAGCAGCTTAACTAGCGGGGCTACCACAGATACGCAGTATTTT.

This clone was seen more than once but under ten times. V gene TRBV19 combines with J gene TRBJ2-5; a weak D match, TRBD2 (6 bases). V lost 6 bases and J 4 bases, leaving 15 bases between the germline ends. CDR1 is LNHDA, CDR2 SQIVND, per germline (reference sequence). This CDR3 contains 14 residues. CDR3 DNA sequence: TGTGCCAGTAGAGACGGGGGAGCGGGAGAGACCCAGTACTTC. Amino acid sequence: CASRDGGAGETQYF.

This clone has only one observation. The V call is TRBV19, the J call TRBJ2-3; D is unresolved. This CDR3 contains 12 residues. Deletions cut 3 bases from V and 4 bases from J, with 5 bases between. CDR1 LNHDA and CDR2 SQIVND come from the germline V gene (reference sequence). CDR3 sequence (DNA): TGTGCCAGTAGTATCCTAGCAGATACGCAGTATTTT. It encodes CASSILADTQYF. Full variable domain (remainder filled in from reference TRBV19 and TRBJ2-3): DGGITQSPKYLFRKEGQNVTLSCEQNLNHDAMYWYRQDPGQGLRLIYYSQIVNDFQKGDIAEGYSVSREKKESFPLTVTSAQKNPTAFYLCASSILADTQYFGPGTRLTVL.

The V and J genes are TRBV12-5 and TRBJ1-1; 7 positions agree with TRBD1. Trimming removed 5 bases from V and 1 base from J; junction bases left unmatched: 4. The CDR3 has 14 residues. The germline CDR1 and CDR2 sequences are LGHNT and FRNRAP. The CDR3 bases are TGTGCTAGTGGTCCAGGGGGGCAGAACACTGAAGCTTTCTTT. This gives the protein CASGPGGQNTEAFF.

The chain combines TRBV7-9 with TRBJ1-1; D might be TRBD1 (5 bases). The CDR3 has 13 amino acids. CDR1 is SEHNR, CDR2 FQNEAQ, per germline (reference sequence). V gave up 2 bases and J gave up 4 bases, with 8 bases separating them. The CDR3 DNA reads as TGTGCCAGCAGCTTAATGCAGGGCACTGAAGCTTTCTTT. Encoded protein: CASSLMQGTEAFF.

Within the sample, this clone is medium-sized. This rearrangement joins TRBV5-8 to TRBJ1-2; D is ambiguous. V was shortened by 0 bases and J by 4 bases, with 7 bases between the two germline ends. The CDR3 runs 13 residues. The germline V gene encodes CDR1 SGHTS and CDR2 YDEGEE. CDR3 sequence reads: CASSLGDFYGYTF. The CDR3 DNA sequence: TGTGCCAGCAGCTTGGGAGATTTCTATGGCTACACCTTC.

This rearrangement joins TRBV27 to TRBJ2-1; D not certain. The germline CDR1 and CDR2 sequences are MNHEY and SMNVEV (reference sequence). Trimming pared 2 bases from V and 2 bases from J, leaving 10 bases between. The CDR3 sequence is 15 residues long. The CDR3 sequence: CASSLEGPTYNEQFF. CDR3 DNA: TGTGCCAGCAGTTTAGAAGGGCCGACCTACAATGAGCAGTTCTTC.

The V call is TRBV7-2, the J call TRBJ1-5; TRBD1 agrees at 10 bases. After removal of 5 bases from V and 9 bases from J, the junction contained 13 bases not matched to a gene. This CDR3 region has 16 residues. Germline loops: CDR1 SGHTA, CDR2 FQGNSA. The CDR3 DNA reads as TGTGCCAGCAGCCCCCGGGACAGGGGCGGGGGAGGGCCCCAGCATTTT. The encoded protein is CASSPRDRGGGGPQHF. The complete variable domain, with remaining parts taken from reference TRBV7-2 and TRBJ1-5, reads GAGVSQSPSNKVTEKGKDVELRCDPISGHTALYWYRQSLGQGLEFLIYFQGNSAPDKSGLPSDRFSAERTGGSVSTLTIQRTQQEDSAVYLCASSPRDRGGGGPQHFGDGTRLSIL.

The chain combines TRBV4-1 with TRBJ1-5, with TRBD1 matching 8 bases. The CDR3 extends over 17 amino acids. CDR1 is MGHRA and CDR2 is YSYEKL in the germline V gene. Trimming cost V 1 base and J 6 bases; bases outside gene matches: 11. CDR3 loop: CASSQGLFGQGGQPQHF. The CDR3 DNA sequence: TGCGCCAGCAGCCAAGGGTTGTTCGGACAGGGAGGTCAGCCCCAGCATTTT.

The chain carries TRBV14 and TRBJ2-4; 7 bases match TRBD1. Germline V lookup: CDR1 SGHDN, CDR2 FVKESK. With 5 bases clipped from V and 6 bases from J, the junction kept 4 bases outside the gene matches. The CDR3 consists of 13 residues. The CDR3 region has the DNA TGTGCCAGCAGCTGGGACAGATTAAACATTCAGTACTTC. Translated, it gives CASSWDRLNIQYF.

The V gene is TRBV1, the J gene TRBJ2-5; no check of the table's D call, TRBD2, against the DNA was made. TRBV1 is noted as a pseudogene. This CDR3 spans 21 amino acids. The CDR3: CTSSQDRTSGRAERFEETQYF. Written as DNA, the CDR3 is TGCACCAGCAGCCAAGATCGGACTAGCGGGAGGGCCGAGCGTTTTGAAGAGACCCAGTACTTC.

CDR3 bases: TGTGCCAGCAGCGGACTCCGGGACACCGATGAGACCCAGTACTTC. Translating it yields CASSGLRDTDETQYF. The chain is built from TRBV9 and TRBJ2-5; D is perhaps TRBD1 (6 bases). This CDR3 is 15 amino acids long. Deletions cut 3 bases from V and 5 bases from J, with 17 bases between. CDR1 and CDR2 from the germline V gene are SGDLS and YYNGEE.

This chain joins TRBV29-1 and TRBJ1-3; no clear D. V was shortened by 7 bases and J by 2 bases, with 9 bases between the two germline ends. In germline, CDR1 is SQVTM, CDR2 ANQGSEA. This CDR3 spans 12 amino acids. The DNA for the CDR3 is TGCAGCGCTAAGGGAGCTGGAAACACCATATATTTT. Its translation: CSAKGAGNTIYF.

The rearrangement joins TRBV4-1 to TRBJ2-1; the D is unclear. Per the germline V gene, CDR1 is MGHRA and CDR2 is YSYEKL. The CDR3 length is 16 residues. V shed 0 bases and J shed 0 bases, with 9 bases lying between them. The DNA of the CDR3 is TGCGCCAGCAGCCAAGAAGGCCCAAGCTCCTACAATGAGCAGTTCTTC. Translating it yields CASSQEGPSSYNEQFF.

This chain links TRBV7-9 with TRBJ2-7, with TRBD1 identical over 7 bases. The V and J ends lost 0 bases and 2 bases, in that order; junction bases with no gene match: 7. The germline CDR1 and CDR2 sequences are SEHNR and FQNEAQ (reference sequence). The CDR3 runs to 16 residues. The CDR3 sequence: CASSLAHGTATYEQYF. The CDR3 DNA sequence: TGTGCCAGCAGCTTAGCCCACGGGACAGCAACCTACGAGCAGTACTTC. The full variable domain, completed using reference TRBV7-9 and TRBJ2-7, is DTGVSQNPRHKITKRGQNVTFRCDPISEHNRLYWYRQTLGQGPEFLTYFQNEAQLEKSRLLSDRFSAERPKGSFSTLEIQRTEQGDSAMYLCASSLAHGTATYEQYFGPGTRLTVT.

The chain uses TRBV5-1 and TRBJ2-7; D unresolved. The V end was cut by 0 bases, the J end by 2 bases, with 9 bases between. Germline CDR1 is SGHRS and CDR2 is YFSETQ. CDR3 length: 14 amino acids. CDR3 sequence reads: CASSLGPPTYEQYF. CDR3 bases: TGCGCCAGCAGCTTGGGACCGCCGACCTACGAGCAGTACTTC.

V and J are TRBV7-2 and TRBJ2-3; 12 nucleotides match TRBD2. Trimming at V came to 4 bases and at J to 4 bases, leaving 3 bases not matched to a gene. Per the germline V gene, CDR1 is SGHTA and CDR2 is FQGNSA. This CDR3 spans 15 amino acids. The DNA of the CDR3 is TGTGCCAGCAGCTCGACTAGCGGGAGTGCAGATACGCAGTATTTT. Translating gives CASSSTSGSADTQYF.

A note on this clone: In the same sample, other DNA sequences code for this CDR3. This chain uses TRBV6-5 with TRBJ1-1, with TRBD1 as a possible D gene (5 bases). This CDR3 has 14 amino acids. In germline, CDR1 is MNHEY, CDR2 SVGAGI. V was clipped by 6 bases and J by 3 bases, with 14 bases between them. The CDR3 DNA follows: TGTGCCAGCAGGAGCAGGGTAGAGGACACTGAAGCTTTCTTT. It yields the protein CASRSRVEDTEAFF.

The rearrangement links TRBV21-1 to TRBJ2-5; the table's D call TRBD1 went unverified against the DNA. TRBV21-1 has pseudogene status. This CDR3 has 13 amino acids. The CDR3 loop reads CASPGDREETQYF. The CDR3 nucleotides are TGTGCCAGCCCAGGGGACAGGGAAGAGACCCAGTACTTC.

The chain recombines TRBV29-1 with TRBJ2-7, with D unresolved. Trimming left V 3 bases short and J 4 bases short, with 13 bases between. CDR3 length: 13 residues. The germline V gene has CDR1 SQVTM and CDR2 ANQGSEA. CDR3 region: CSVDLGSEYEQYF. In DNA, the CDR3 is TGCAGCGTTGATTTGGGCAGCGAGTACGAGCAGTACTTC.